This T cell receptor beta chain derives from a study of CD8 T cells in Susac syndrome. Study observations and caveats: As the study acknowledged, the number of individuals in its TCR sequencing and HLA analysis was relatively small.

The CDR3 loop spans 15 amino acids. Germline values: CDR1 MNHEY, CDR2 SVGEGT. After removal of 2 bases from V and 2 bases from J, the junction contained 3 bases not matched to a gene. As regards this clonotype: Antigen: not known.

Random hexamers were used to reverse transcribe 0.5 to 1 ug of RNA. The immunoSEQ assay covered 54 Vbeta and 13 Jbeta segments for CDR3. TCRdb fed the immunoSEQ multiplex PCR reads into MiXCR, producing one record per CDR3 protein. The table has about 300,000 distinct CDR3 sequences, about 90% seen once; the top ten hold roughly 0.07%. The multiple sclerosis control cohort comprised treatment-naive individuals presenting with stable or active relapsing-remitting disease. In contrast to the negatively isolated CD8+ and CD4+ T cells, TEMRA cells were FACS-enriched. Sequenced material: CD4+ T cells from PBMCs. This receptor was identified in a human donor with multiple sclerosis. V is TRBV6-2 or TRBV6-3 and J is TRBJ2-3, with 8 bases lining up with TRBD1. CDR3 region: CASSYDRGATDTQYF. CDR3 coding DNA: TGTGCCAGCAGTTACGACAGGGGTGCCACAGATACGCAGTATTTT.